Sequencing of this T cell receptor (beta chain) was carried out in a study of T cells in localized non-small cell lung cancer. The germline V gene has CDR1 PRHDT and CDR2 FYEKMQ (reference sequence). This CDR3 is 15 amino acids long. V was pared by 3 bases and J by 4 bases, with 15 bases between. Sequencing used immunoSEQ multiplex PCR; TCRdb keeps in-frame clones, though not all of them. Among under 55,000 clones listed, around 82% were seen once. Whole-study findings and limits: Uninvolved adjacent lung had more T cell clonality than any other tissue, topping tumor.

Of note for this clone: Its specificity is not known.

The sequence came from a woman aged 40-75 years with stage II lung adenocarcinoma. The input for sequencing was PBMCs, taken before any cancer treatment. This chain connects TRBV13 to TRBJ1-1; no reliable D call. CDR3 nucleotide sequence: TGTGCCAGCAGCTTCGGTGGCCGAGGAGGCACTGAAGCTTTCTTT. Its translation: CASSFGGRGGTEAFF.